This T cell receptor (beta chain) comes out of a study of T cells in Graves' hyperthyroidism and ophthalmopathy. TCR beta CDR3 regions were amplified from RNA. The HTBI set primed first-round TCR CDR3 RT-PCR. TCRdb ran MiXCR on the multiplex PCR reads and lists one entry per CDR3 protein. The repertoire consists of over 150,000 distinct CDR3 sequences, with 15% to 20% occurring once and the leading ten covering 25% to 30%. Study-level findings and limits: Ophthalmopathy could be told apart from stable hyperthyroidism with a 13 V-J model. Also found in blood were most expanded thyroid clonotypes above 0.001. The model predicted ophthalmopathy a median about 6.6 months before onset.

This clonotype has only a few counts. What it binds is unknown. Sequenced input: blood. This TCR derives from a woman aged 50 to 65 with Graves' hyperthyroidism.

Here the CDR3 DNA reads TGCAGTGAACGTGAAGGCCCCTACAATGAGCAGTTCTTC. It yields the protein CSEREGPYNEQFF. The chain couples TRBV20-1 to TRBJ2-1; D is undetermined. The V gene's germline CDR1 is DFQATT and CDR2 SNEGSKA (reference sequence). Trimming cost V 7 bases and J 2 bases, with 12 bases left between them. The CDR3 length is 13 residues.